The rows below give T cell receptor beta chains drawn from one sample of a study of T cells after yellow fever vaccination. TCRdb called the 5' RACE reads again in MiXCR, with one record for every CDR3 protein. The sample yields about 350,000 distinct CDR3 sequences, 9.5% to 13% seen once. Sample: PBMCs, taken on the day of the first yellow fever vaccination. Receptors originate from a man aged 18 to 30 who received the YFV17D yellow fever vaccine. Each CDR3 is given with its conserved first and last residue. The D gene is left open where the match is weak. Some rows have no size entry. The others give once, few or many, or a class for an expanded clone.

j_gene: TRBJ1-5
abundance: -
v_gene: TRBV6-1
d_gene: TRBD1
CDR3aa: CASSSPPGTVSNQPQHF
CDR3nt: TGTGCCAGCAGCTCCCCGCCCGGGACAGTTAGCAATCAGCCCCAGCATTTT

j_gene: TRBJ2-5
abundance: many
v_gene: TRBV6-5
d_gene: TRBD1
CDR3aa: CASSYGAGTGQETQYF
CDR3nt: TGTGCCAGCAGTTACGGGGCCGGGACAGGACAAGAGACCCAGTACTTC

j_gene: TRBJ1-6
abundance: many
v_gene: TRBV3-1
d_gene: -
CDR3aa: CASSRQTLGSPLHF
CDR3nt: TGTGCCAGCAGTCGACAAACCCTCGGTTCACCCCTCCACTTT

j_gene: TRBJ2-5
abundance: few
v_gene: TRBV10-3
d_gene: TRBD1
CDR3aa: CAIKGTDLQETQYF
CDR3nt: TGTGCCATCAAAGGGACAGACCTTCAAGAGACCCAGTACTTC

j_gene: TRBJ2-1
abundance: few
v_gene: TRBV4-2
d_gene: TRBD2
CDR3aa: CASSQVTSGGATYNEQFF
CDR3nt: TGTGCCAGCAGCCAAGTTACTAGCGGGGGGGCCACCTACAATGAGCAGTTCTTC

j_gene: TRBJ2-1
abundance: few
v_gene: TRBV6-5
d_gene: TRBD2
CDR3aa: CASSNTPSGYPNNEQFF
CDR3nt: TGTGCCAGCAGTAACACCCCTAGCGGCTATCCGAACAATGAGCAGTTCTTC

j_gene: TRBJ1-1
abundance: few
v_gene: TRBV5-5
d_gene: -
CDR3aa: CASSLDRGRLMNTEAFF
CDR3nt: TGTGCCAGCAGCTTGGACAGAGGGCGCCTCATGAACACTGAAGCTTTCTTT

j_gene: TRBJ2-3
abundance: few
v_gene: TRBV4-3
d_gene: -
CDR3aa: CASSRSWTAPDTQYF
CDR3nt: TGCGCCAGCAGCCGCTCCTGGACAGCCCCAGATACGCAGTATTTT

j_gene: TRBJ2-7
abundance: many
v_gene: TRBV3-1
d_gene: TRBD2
CDR3aa: CASSLGLAGDEQYF
CDR3nt: TGTGCCAGCAGCCTAGGACTAGCGGGGGACGAGCAGTACTTC

j_gene: TRBJ2-1
abundance: many
v_gene: TRBV12-3/TRBV12-4
d_gene: -
CDR3aa: CASSFPKSRAEQFF
CDR3nt: TGTGCCAGCAGTTTCCCGAAATCAAGGGCTGAGCAGTTCTTC

j_gene: TRBJ2-5
abundance: few
v_gene: TRBV19
d_gene: -
CDR3aa: CASSDWTGFETQYF
CDR3nt: TGTGCCAGTAGTGACTGGACTGGTTTTGAGACCCAGTACTTC

j_gene: TRBJ1-3
abundance: -
v_gene: TRBV29-1
d_gene: -
CDR3aa: CSVAYQNEGLSGNTIYF
CDR3nt: TGCAGCGTTGCCTATCAAAACGAAGGTCTCTCTGGAAACACCATATATTTT

j_gene: TRBJ2-5
abundance: few
v_gene: TRBV7-2
d_gene: -
CDR3aa: CASSSGTRETQYF
CDR3nt: TGTGCCAGCAGTTCCGGGACAAGGGAGACCCAGTACTTC

j_gene: TRBJ1-3
abundance: few
v_gene: TRBV5-1
d_gene: -
CDR3aa: CASSSGGARSGNTIYF
CDR3nt: TGCGCCAGCAGCTCGGGGGGTGCGCGAAGCGGAAACACCATATATTTT

j_gene: TRBJ2-7
abundance: -
v_gene: TRBV7-9
d_gene: TRBD1
CDR3aa: CASRGADRGPEQYF
CDR3nt: TGTGCCAGCAGGGGGGCGGACAGGGGACCCGAGCAGTACTTC

j_gene: TRBJ2-3
abundance: few
v_gene: TRBV5-1
d_gene: -
CDR3aa: CASGAAATDTQYF
CDR3nt: TGCGCCAGCGGTGCGGCGGCGACAGATACGCAGTATTTT

j_gene: TRBJ1-1
abundance: many
v_gene: TRBV7-8
d_gene: TRBD1
CDR3aa: CASSSRQGGEAFF
CDR3nt: TGTGCCAGCAGCTCCAGACAGGGTGGTGAAGCTTTCTTT

j_gene: TRBJ1-2
abundance: few
v_gene: TRBV24-1
d_gene: -
CDR3aa: CATSGLSTNYGYTF
CDR3nt: TGTGCCACCAGTGGTCTGTCGACAAACTATGGCTACACCTTC

j_gene: TRBJ1-6
abundance: few
v_gene: TRBV10-2
d_gene: -
CDR3aa: CASSESRQALNSPLHF
CDR3nt: TGCGCCAGCAGTGAGTCCCGACAGGCCCTTAATTCACCCCTCCACTTT

j_gene: TRBJ2-3
abundance: many
v_gene: TRBV4-3
d_gene: -
CDR3aa: CASSQDREATDTQYF
CDR3nt: TGCGCCAGCAGCCAAGATCGAGAAGCCACAGATACGCAGTATTTT

j_gene: TRBJ2-2
abundance: few
v_gene: TRBV5-1
d_gene: -
CDR3aa: CASSLGVSNTGELFF
CDR3nt: TGCGCCAGCAGCTTGGGGGTATCAAACACCGGGGAGCTGTTTTTT

j_gene: TRBJ1-1
abundance: many
v_gene: TRBV20-1
d_gene: -
CDR3aa: CSASGEMPGVGREAFF
CDR3nt: TGCAGTGCTAGTGGGGAGATGCCAGGGGTAGGCAGGGAAGCTTTCTTT

j_gene: TRBJ2-2
abundance: -
v_gene: TRBV27
d_gene: TRBD2
CDR3aa: CASSFLGLEDTGELFF
CDR3nt: TGTGCCAGCAGTTTCTTGGGACTAGAAGACACCGGGGAGCTGTTTTTT

j_gene: TRBJ1-1
abundance: -
v_gene: TRBV11-2
d_gene: -
CDR3aa: CASSLWGPVAEAFF
CDR3nt: TGTGCCAGCAGCCTTTGGGGCCCCGTGGCTGAAGCTTTCTTT

j_gene: TRBJ2-5
abundance: few
v_gene: TRBV18
d_gene: TRBD1
CDR3aa: CASHRGEETQYF
CDR3nt: TGTGCCAGCCACAGGGGGGAAGAGACCCAGTACTTC

j_gene: TRBJ2-1
abundance: -
v_gene: TRBV6-5
d_gene: -
CDR3aa: CASSYSGQYNEQFF
CDR3nt: TGTGCCAGCAGTTACTCCGGACAGTACAATGAGCAGTTCTTC

j_gene: TRBJ1-4
abundance: few
v_gene: TRBV4-3
d_gene: -
CDR3aa: CASSQAWRQLNEKLFF
CDR3nt: TGCGCCAGCAGCCAAGCTTGGAGACAGTTGAATGAAAAACTGTTTTTT

j_gene: TRBJ1-2
abundance: few
v_gene: TRBV10-3
d_gene: -
CDR3aa: CAIRQDGDYGYTF
CDR3nt: TGTGCCATCAGGCAGGATGGAGACTATGGCTACACCTTC

j_gene: TRBJ2-3
abundance: -
v_gene: TRBV7-2
d_gene: -
CDR3aa: CASSLDWGPARLQYF
CDR3nt: TGTGCCAGCAGCTTAGATTGGGGGCCAGCCCGGTTGCAGTATTTT

j_gene: TRBJ2-3
abundance: many
v_gene: TRBV29-1
d_gene: TRBD2
CDR3aa: CSVGPLRGGITDTQYF
CDR3nt: TGCAGCGTGGGCCCCCTTCGGGGGGGCATCACAGATACGCAGTATTTT

j_gene: TRBJ1-1
abundance: -
v_gene: TRBV5-1
d_gene: -
CDR3aa: CASSFGVSAEAFF
CDR3nt: TGCGCCAGCAGCTTTGGGGTGAGCGCTGAAGCTTTCTTT

j_gene: TRBJ1-1
abundance: -
v_gene: TRBV28
d_gene: -
CDR3aa: CASSFSRGLYTEAFF
CDR3nt: TGTGCCAGCAGTTTCTCCCGGGGGCTGTATACTGAAGCTTTCTTT

j_gene: TRBJ2-3
abundance: -
v_gene: TRBV28
d_gene: -
CDR3aa: CASSLSVGADTQYF
CDR3nt: TGTGCCAGCAGTTTATCTGTCGGGGCAGATACGCAGTATTTT

j_gene: TRBJ1-1
abundance: -
v_gene: TRBV16
d_gene: -
CDR3aa: CASSLVLRSTEAFF
CDR3nt: TGTGCCAGCAGCCTTGTTTTGAGGTCCACTGAAGCTTTCTTT

j_gene: TRBJ1-3
abundance: few
v_gene: TRBV7-3
d_gene: -
CDR3aa: CASSAAGPSGNTIYF
CDR3nt: TGTGCCAGCAGCGCGGCGGGCCCCTCTGGAAACACCATATATTTT

j_gene: TRBJ1-2
abundance: many
v_gene: TRBV7-2
d_gene: TRBD1
CDR3aa: CASSITGTGSSGYTF
CDR3nt: TGTGCCAGCAGCATAACCGGGACAGGGTCAAGTGGCTACACCTTC

j_gene: TRBJ1-2
abundance: few
v_gene: TRBV7-9
d_gene: -
CDR3aa: CASSSGVLSVYGYTF
CDR3nt: TGTGCCAGCAGCTCGGGTGTTCTAAGTGTCTATGGCTACACCTTC

j_gene: TRBJ2-5
abundance: -
v_gene: TRBV5-1
d_gene: -
CDR3aa: CASSPGQTRWETQYF
CDR3nt: TGCGCCAGCAGCCCCGGCCAGACTAGATGGGAGACCCAGTACTTC

j_gene: TRBJ2-3
abundance: -
v_gene: TRBV25-1
d_gene: -
CDR3aa: CASSDRRADTQYF
CDR3nt: TGTGCCAGCAGTGACCGTAGGGCAGATACGCAGTATTTT

j_gene: TRBJ1-6
abundance: few
v_gene: TRBV5-1
d_gene: -
CDR3aa: CASSQTGSRDSPLHF
CDR3nt: TGCGCCAGCAGCCAAACAGGCTCGAGGGATTCACCCCTCCACTTT

j_gene: TRBJ1-1
abundance: few
v_gene: TRBV18
d_gene: TRBD1
CDR3aa: CASSPRAGTGVPEAFF
CDR3nt: TGTGCCAGCTCACCACGTGCCGGGACAGGTGTTCCTGAAGCTTTCTTT

j_gene: TRBJ1-1
abundance: -
v_gene: TRBV6-1
d_gene: -
CDR3aa: CASSLGSDRGAFF
CDR3nt: TGTGCCAGCAGTCTCGGAAGCGACAGAGGAGCTTTCTTT

j_gene: TRBJ1-5
abundance: -
v_gene: TRBV5-6
d_gene: TRBD1
CDR3aa: CASSLSPNRDRERQPQHF
CDR3nt: TGTGCCAGCAGCCTATCCCCCAACCGGGACAGGGAGCGTCAGCCCCAGCATTTT

j_gene: TRBJ2-3
abundance: -
v_gene: TRBV14
d_gene: -
CDR3aa: CASSQVGGGIGDTQYF
CDR3nt: TGTGCCAGCAGCCAAGTCGGCGGGGGCATCGGCGATACGCAGTATTTT

j_gene: TRBJ1-3
abundance: few
v_gene: TRBV5-6
d_gene: -
CDR3aa: CASSWDLGNTIYF
CDR3nt: TGTGCCAGCAGCTGGGACCTCGGAAACACCATATATTTT

j_gene: TRBJ2-1
abundance: -
v_gene: TRBV28
d_gene: TRBD1
CDR3aa: CASSSGTGTGSYNEQFF
CDR3nt: TGTGCCAGCAGTTCCGGGACAGGGACGGGCTCCTACAATGAGCAGTTCTTC

j_gene: TRBJ1-2
abundance: -
v_gene: TRBV7-9
d_gene: TRBD1
CDR3aa: CASSGQGFGYGYTF
CDR3nt: TGTGCCAGCAGCGGACAGGGTTTTGGGTATGGCTACACCTTC

j_gene: TRBJ1-1
abundance: few
v_gene: TRBV5-4
d_gene: -
CDR3aa: CASSLRRADTEAFF
CDR3nt: TGTGCCAGCAGCTTGAGGCGGGCAGACACTGAAGCTTTCTTT

j_gene: TRBJ2-2
abundance: -
v_gene: TRBV20-1
d_gene: -
CDR3aa: CSATSPPGGELFF
CDR3nt: TGCAGTGCTACCTCACCGCCGGGCGGGGAGCTGTTTTTT

j_gene: TRBJ2-2
abundance: -
v_gene: TRBV7-6
d_gene: TRBD2
CDR3aa: CASSLASLAGDTGELFF
CDR3nt: TGTGCCAGCAGCTTAGCGTCACTAGCGGGAGACACCGGGGAGCTGTTTTTT

j_gene: TRBJ2-3
abundance: -
v_gene: TRBV12-3/TRBV12-4
d_gene: TRBD2
CDR3aa: CASRLTSGADTQYF
CDR3nt: TGTGCCAGCAGACTCACTAGCGGTGCAGATACGCAGTATTTT

j_gene: TRBJ2-1
abundance: many
v_gene: TRBV7-9
d_gene: -
CDR3aa: CASSSGGGSLNEQFF
CDR3nt: TGTGCCAGCAGCTCAGGGGGGGGAAGCCTCAATGAGCAGTTCTTC

j_gene: TRBJ1-1
abundance: few
v_gene: TRBV30
d_gene: -
CDR3aa: CAWSLGAEAFF
CDR3nt: TGTGCCTGGAGTCTAGGGGCTGAAGCTTTCTTT

j_gene: TRBJ2-2
abundance: -
v_gene: TRBV15
d_gene: TRBD2
CDR3aa: CATSRDLAGGVGELFF
CDR3nt: TGTGCCACCAGCAGAGACCTAGCGGGGGGTGTGGGGGAGCTGTTTTTT

j_gene: TRBJ1-2
abundance: many
v_gene: TRBV5-5
d_gene: -
CDR3aa: CASSLVNQGSDYGYTF
CDR3nt: TGTGCCAGCAGCTTGGTCAATCAGGGTTCGGACTATGGCTACACCTTC